Detailed here is one T cell receptor beta chain. The CDR3 length is 15 residues. The germline gives CDR1 MNHGY, CDR2 SAAAGT. The V end was cut by 7 bases, the J end by 4 bases, with 19 bases between. These data belong to a study of preoperative IRX-2 immunotherapy in early breast cancer. Treatment specified: preoperative locoregional IRX-2 cytokine immunotherapy. Samples came from a phase Ib trial of preoperative locoregional IRX-2 cytokine immunotherapy. Method: immunoSEQ multiplex PCR; TCRdb's copy keeps in-frame clones and lacks some. The sample consists of approximately 11,000 clones, 80% to 85% of them appearing once.

The rearrangement joins TRBV6-8 to TRBJ1-1; weak D call: TRBD1 (5 bases). Here the sequenced sample was lymph node tissue, taken before IRX-2 immunotherapy. This sequence originates from a human donor with breast cancer. The CDR3 loop reads CASTSQETGGTEAFF. CDR3 nucleotides: TGTGCCAGCACTTCTCAAGAGACGGGGGGCACTGAAGCTTTCTTT.